The clone carrying this TCR beta chain was counted a single time. Assay: immunoSEQ multiplex PCR; the TCRdb copy retains only in-frame clones and omits some. The sample consists of 200,000 to 250,000 clones, 80% of them appearing once. This entry belongs to a study of blood T cell repertoires in COVID-19. Study details: Samples representing acute and convalescent COVID-19 were sourced from the United States, Italy and Spain.

The CDR3 is 14 residues long. CDR1 SGHRS and CDR2 YFSETQ come from the germline V gene. Trimming removed 1 base from V and 4 bases from J, with 11 bases in between. The J gene is TRBJ1-1, the V gene TRBV5-1; a weak D match, TRBD1 (5 bases). This receptor was obtained from a human donor in a cohort sampled during active COVID-19. Input material: peripheral blood. The CDR3 bases are TGCGCCAGCAGCTTGCGCAGGGTAGGCACTGAAGCTTTCTTT. As protein: CASSLRRVGTEAFF.